These T cell receptor beta chains were read from a single sample in a study of sequential checkpoint blockade in melanoma. Here immunoSEQ multiplex PCR was the method, and the copy in TCRdb shows in-frame clones only, minus some. The table shows approximately 6,200 clones, with 87% occurring only once. The sample here was CD8+ T cells sorted from blood (inferred from file names), taken from a patient given nivolumab and ipilimumab in sequence. These TCRs come from a human donor with melanoma. Both conserved end residues are part of each CDR3. D genes are given only for firm matches. Clone size, where shown, is once, few, many, or a class for clones that have expanded.

cdr3_nt: TGTGCCAGTAGTTTTCAGGGTGGCGCAGCCTACGAGCAGTACTTC
cdr3_aa: CASSFQGGAAYEQYF
clone_size: -
v_call: TRBV19
d_call: -
j_call: TRBJ2-7

cdr3_nt: TGCGCCAGCAGCCAGTTTCCTAGCGAGACCTTCAATGAGCAGTTCTTC
cdr3_aa: CASSQFPSETFNEQFF
clone_size: -
v_call: TRBV4-3
d_call: -
j_call: TRBJ2-1

cdr3_nt: TGTGCCAGCAGTGTCGGACAGGGTACCACCGGGGAGCTGTTTTTT
cdr3_aa: CASSVGQGTTGELFF
clone_size: -
v_call: TRBV6-1
d_call: TRBD1
j_call: TRBJ2-2

cdr3_nt: TGTGCCAGCAGCCCCCCGCCCGGGACTAGCGGGAGTAGGTACAATGAGCAGTTCTTC
cdr3_aa: CASSPPPGTSGSRYNEQFF
clone_size: few
v_call: TRBV7-9
d_call: TRBD2
j_call: TRBJ2-1

cdr3_nt: TGTGCCATCGGCGAGGAACGCGAGCAGTACTTC
cdr3_aa: CAIGEEREQYF
clone_size: -
v_call: TRBV10-3
d_call: -
j_call: TRBJ2-7

cdr3_nt: TGTGCCAGCAGCGTAGTTCCAGGGGGCGTGGGTATCACCGGGGAGCTGTTTTTT
cdr3_aa: CASSVVPGGVGITGELFF
clone_size: -
v_call: TRBV9
d_call: TRBD1
j_call: TRBJ2-2

cdr3_nt: TGTGCCAGCAGTTACGTCACAGGGGTGCCGGAGACCCAGTACTTC
cdr3_aa: CASSYVTGVPETQYF
clone_size: -
v_call: TRBV6-5
d_call: TRBD1
j_call: TRBJ2-5

cdr3_nt: TGTGCCAGCAGCTCCCGTGTGGGACACCGCACAGATACGCAGTATTTT
cdr3_aa: CASSSRVGHRTDTQYF
clone_size: few
v_call: TRBV7-9
d_call: -
j_call: TRBJ2-3

cdr3_nt: TGTGCCAGCAGTTTATCTCAGGGGGCTTACGAGCAGTACTTC
cdr3_aa: CASSLSQGAYEQYF
clone_size: -
v_call: TRBV27
d_call: TRBD1
j_call: TRBJ2-7

cdr3_nt: TGTGCCAGCAGCTCCTCGGGACTGTTCTACGAGCAGTACTTC
cdr3_aa: CASSSSGLFYEQYF
clone_size: -
v_call: TRBV7-9
d_call: -
j_call: TRBJ2-7

cdr3_nt: TGTGCCAGCAGTGAACCGACTAGCGGAACGAACACCGGGGAGCTGTTTTTT
cdr3_aa: CASSEPTSGTNTGELFF
clone_size: -
v_call: TRBV2
d_call: TRBD2
j_call: TRBJ2-2

cdr3_nt: TGTGCCATCAGTGAAGGCCCTAGCGGGCGGACCGGGGAGCTGTTTTTT
cdr3_aa: CAISEGPSGRTGELFF
clone_size: -
v_call: TRBV10-3
d_call: TRBD2
j_call: TRBJ2-2

cdr3_nt: TGTGCCAGCAGCTACCCTGACAGGAGCACAGATACGCAGTATTTT
cdr3_aa: CASSYPDRSTDTQYF
clone_size: -
v_call: TRBV7-9
d_call: -
j_call: TRBJ2-3

cdr3_nt: TGTGCCAGCAGCCAGACAGGACTCGGGTCCTACAATGAGCAGTTCTTC
cdr3_aa: CASSQTGLGSYNEQFF
clone_size: -
v_call: TRBV11-2
d_call: -
j_call: TRBJ2-1

cdr3_nt: TGTGCCAGTAGTATTGGGTCGGGGTCAGCTCAGCCCCAGCATTTT
cdr3_aa: CASSIGSGSAQPQHF
clone_size: -
v_call: TRBV19
d_call: -
j_call: TRBJ1-5

cdr3_nt: TGTGCCAGCAGCTTATTAATACAGGGTAAACGGGAGCTGTTTTTT
cdr3_aa: CASSLLIQGKRELFF
clone_size: once
v_call: TRBV7-6
d_call: -
j_call: TRBJ2-2

cdr3_nt: TGTGCCAGCAGCGTCGACAGGGTTTACGAGCAGTACTTC
cdr3_aa: CASSVDRVYEQYF
clone_size: -
v_call: TRBV7-9
d_call: TRBD1
j_call: TRBJ2-7

cdr3_nt: TGTGCCAGCAGTTTAACCAGGGTACCTAATTCACCCCTCCACTTT
cdr3_aa: CASSLTRVPNSPLHF
clone_size: -
v_call: TRBV27
d_call: -
j_call: TRBJ1-6

cdr3_nt: TGTGCCAGCAGCGCAGCAGGTTTTGCGGGCGAGCAGTACTTC
cdr3_aa: CASSAAGFAGEQYF
clone_size: -
v_call: TRBV7-8
d_call: -
j_call: TRBJ2-7

cdr3_nt: TGTGCCAGCAGTACGGGACAGCTCATGAACACTGAAGCTTTCTTT
cdr3_aa: CASSTGQLMNTEAFF
clone_size: -
v_call: TRBV2
d_call: TRBD1
j_call: TRBJ1-1

cdr3_nt: TGTGCCAGCAGCGTCGGACAGGGGAACACTGAAGCTTTCTTT
cdr3_aa: CASSVGQGNTEAFF
clone_size: -
v_call: TRBV7-8
d_call: TRBD1
j_call: TRBJ1-1

cdr3_nt: TGTGCCAGTAGTATGACTAGCGGGGACTACAATGAGCAGTTCTTC
cdr3_aa: CASSMTSGDYNEQFF
clone_size: -
v_call: TRBV19
d_call: TRBD2
j_call: TRBJ2-1

cdr3_nt: TGTGCCAGCAGAAAGACAGTGGCTGGAAACACCATATATTTT
cdr3_aa: CASRKTVAGNTIYF
clone_size: -
v_call: TRBV11-3
d_call: -
j_call: TRBJ1-3

cdr3_nt: TGTGCCAGCAGTTTAGGGCTCGAGCAGTTCTTC
cdr3_aa: CASSLGLEQFF
clone_size: -
v_call: TRBV27
d_call: -
j_call: TRBJ2-1

cdr3_nt: TGTGCCAGCAGCCCCCGGGACTACCAATACAATGAGCAGTTCTTC
cdr3_aa: CASSPRDYQYNEQFF
clone_size: few
v_call: TRBV4-2
d_call: TRBD2
j_call: TRBJ2-1

cdr3_nt: TGTGCCAGCAGCCCATCGGCCGGGGGACAGGGGGCGGAATCAGATACGCAGTATTTT
cdr3_aa: CASSPSAGGQGAESDTQYF
clone_size: -
v_call: TRBV7-2
d_call: TRBD1
j_call: TRBJ2-3

cdr3_nt: TGTGCCACCAGCAGCCGGGACAGAGCAACTAATGAAAAACTGTTTTTT
cdr3_aa: CATSSRDRATNEKLFF
clone_size: -
v_call: TRBV15
d_call: TRBD1
j_call: TRBJ1-4

cdr3_nt: TGCAGCGTTGAAGATGGGTACAGGGGGCACACTGAAGCTTTCTTT
cdr3_aa: CSVEDGYRGHTEAFF
clone_size: -
v_call: TRBV29-1
d_call: TRBD1
j_call: TRBJ1-1

cdr3_nt: TGTGCCAGCTCCCTCAGGGGGTCGTTGGTGAACACTGAAGCTTTCTTT
cdr3_aa: CASSLRGSLVNTEAFF
clone_size: -
v_call: TRBV18
d_call: TRBD1
j_call: TRBJ1-1

cdr3_nt: TGTGCCAGCAGTGAAGATTATTGGAGCTTTTCGGGAACATTT
cdr3_aa: CASSEDYWSFSGTF
clone_size: -
v_call: TRBV6-1
d_call: -
j_call: TRBJ1-4

cdr3_nt: TGTGCCAGCAGGATACAGGGGGCCCACGAGCAGTACTTC
cdr3_aa: CASRIQGAHEQYF
clone_size: -
v_call: TRBV5-5
d_call: TRBD1
j_call: TRBJ2-7

cdr3_nt: TGCGCCAGCAGGGGGACTAGCGGCTACAATGAGCAGTTCTTC
cdr3_aa: CASRGTSGYNEQFF
clone_size: -
v_call: TRBV5-1
d_call: TRBD2
j_call: TRBJ2-1

cdr3_nt: TGTGCCAGCAGTTTAGGGGGCGGGAGACAGCAGTACTTC
cdr3_aa: CASSLGGGRQQYF
clone_size: -
v_call: TRBV27
d_call: -
j_call: TRBJ2-7

cdr3_nt: TGCGCCAGCAGCCAAGACCAAGGATTAGCCACAGATACGCAGTATTTT
cdr3_aa: CASSQDQGLATDTQYF
clone_size: -
v_call: TRBV4-1
d_call: -
j_call: TRBJ2-3

cdr3_nt: TGCAGCGCCGGGGGGGTAGCGGGAGGCCCAATCTACGAGCAGTACTTC
cdr3_aa: CSAGGVAGGPIYEQYF
clone_size: -
v_call: TRBV29-1
d_call: TRBD2
j_call: TRBJ2-7

cdr3_nt: TGTGCCAGCAGCCCCCTGCGGGGGGGGACCTACAATGAGCAGTTCTTC
cdr3_aa: CASSPLRGGTYNEQFF
clone_size: -
v_call: TRBV11-1
d_call: TRBD2
j_call: TRBJ2-1

cdr3_nt: TGTGCCAGCAGCGGTAGTGGTAGTATCTCCTACGAGCAGTACTTC
cdr3_aa: CASSGSGSISYEQYF
clone_size: -
v_call: TRBV9
d_call: -
j_call: TRBJ2-7

cdr3_nt: TGCAGCGTTGAACAACGCCTAGCGGGAAGACCCAACGTCCTGACTTTC
cdr3_aa: CSVEQRLAGRPNVLTF
clone_size: -
v_call: TRBV29-1
d_call: TRBD2
j_call: TRBJ2-6

cdr3_nt: TGTGCCAGCAGTTGGAGTGTCCACATTCAGTACTTC
cdr3_aa: CASSWSVHIQYF
clone_size: few
v_call: TRBV6-5
d_call: -
j_call: TRBJ2-4

cdr3_nt: TGTGCCACGAAAAGACAGGGGACCGCGAACACCGGGGAGCTGTTTTTT
cdr3_aa: CATKRQGTANTGELFF
clone_size: -
v_call: TRBV15
d_call: TRBD1
j_call: TRBJ2-2

cdr3_nt: TGTGCCAGCAGCCCCAGGACCCAGGGGGAGACCCAGTACTTC
cdr3_aa: CASSPRTQGETQYF
clone_size: -
v_call: TRBV5-4
d_call: -
j_call: TRBJ2-5

cdr3_nt: TGTGCCAGCAGCTTAAACAGGGGGTTACGCTACGAGCAGTACTTC
cdr3_aa: CASSLNRGLRYEQYF
clone_size: -
v_call: TRBV11-2
d_call: TRBD1
j_call: TRBJ2-7

cdr3_nt: TGTGCCAGCAGCTCCACGGGACAGGGGTTCCCTGGGGCCAACGTCCTGACTTTC
cdr3_aa: CASSSTGQGFPGANVLTF
clone_size: -
v_call: TRBV7-9
d_call: TRBD1
j_call: TRBJ2-6

cdr3_nt: TGTGCCAGCAGCCCAGGAGGACTAGGGAGCGAGCAGTACTTC
cdr3_aa: CASSPGGLGSEQYF
clone_size: once
v_call: TRBV11-1
d_call: TRBD2
j_call: TRBJ2-7

cdr3_nt: TGCGCCAGCAGCCCCGGGACTAACACCGGGGAGCTGTTTTTT
cdr3_aa: CASSPGTNTGELFF
clone_size: once
v_call: TRBV5-1
d_call: -
j_call: TRBJ2-2

cdr3_nt: TGCGCCAGCAGCTTGGGCGAGGCGGCCGTTCTCCAAGAGACCCAGTACTTC
cdr3_aa: CASSLGEAAVLQETQYF
clone_size: -
v_call: TRBV5-1
d_call: -
j_call: TRBJ2-5

cdr3_nt: TGTGCCAGCAGCCAAGAGAGGGCCCGCGGGAACAAACAAGAGACCCAGTACTTC
cdr3_aa: CASSQERARGNKQETQYF
clone_size: once
v_call: TRBV4-2
d_call: -
j_call: TRBJ2-5

cdr3_nt: TGTGCCAGTAGTACTACTAGCGGGAGCTTAAACGAGCAGTACTTC
cdr3_aa: CASSTTSGSLNEQYF
clone_size: -
v_call: TRBV19
d_call: TRBD2
j_call: TRBJ2-7

cdr3_nt: TGTGCCAGCAGCTTCCGTCTCTACGAGCAGTACTTC
cdr3_aa: CASSFRLYEQYF
clone_size: -
v_call: TRBV28
d_call: -
j_call: TRBJ2-7

cdr3_nt: TGTGCCAGTAGTATAGCGAGCACAGATACGCAGTATTTT
cdr3_aa: CASSIASTDTQYF
clone_size: -
v_call: TRBV19
d_call: -
j_call: TRBJ2-3

cdr3_nt: TGTGCCAGCAGCGAGACCGGGAGCCCTGAGCAGTTCTTC
cdr3_aa: CASSETGSPEQFF
clone_size: once
v_call: TRBV6-1
d_call: -
j_call: TRBJ2-1

cdr3_nt: TGCGCCAGCAGCCAAGAAGACAGGGGCAATGAGCAGTTCTTC
cdr3_aa: CASSQEDRGNEQFF
clone_size: -
v_call: TRBV4-1
d_call: TRBD1
j_call: TRBJ2-1

cdr3_nt: TGTGCCAGCAACCCTACAGGGATCCAAGAGACCCAGTACTTC
cdr3_aa: CASNPTGIQETQYF
clone_size: -
v_call: TRBV9
d_call: -
j_call: TRBJ2-5

cdr3_nt: TGTGCCAGCAGTGACGACAGAAACATTCAGTACTTC
cdr3_aa: CASSDDRNIQYF
clone_size: once
v_call: TRBV6-1
d_call: -
j_call: TRBJ2-4

cdr3_nt: TGTGCCAGCAGTGAACTAGCGGGCCAGGAGACCCAGTACTTC
cdr3_aa: CASSELAGQETQYF
clone_size: once
v_call: TRBV2
d_call: TRBD2
j_call: TRBJ2-5

cdr3_nt: TGTGCCAGCAGTCCGGACAGGGCAGCAGATACGCAGTATTTT
cdr3_aa: CASSPDRAADTQYF
clone_size: -
v_call: TRBV2
d_call: TRBD1
j_call: TRBJ2-3

cdr3_nt: TGTGCCAGCAGCTGGCCGGGACACAGCACAGATACGCAGTATTTT
cdr3_aa: CASSWPGHSTDTQYF
clone_size: -
v_call: TRBV5-6
d_call: -
j_call: TRBJ2-3

cdr3_nt: TGTGCCAGCAGCTTGGGGACACTTTCCTACGAGCAGTACTTC
cdr3_aa: CASSLGTLSYEQYF
clone_size: -
v_call: TRBV5-4
d_call: -
j_call: TRBJ2-7

cdr3_nt: TGTGCCAGCAGTTTAGGGGGGAATGAGCAGTTCTTC
cdr3_aa: CASSLGGNEQFF
clone_size: -
v_call: TRBV27
d_call: -
j_call: TRBJ2-1

cdr3_nt: TGTGCCAGCACTGGGGAGGTCAGGGGGGTAGAGATTGAAGCTTTCTTT
cdr3_aa: CASTGEVRGVEIEAFF
clone_size: -
v_call: TRBV28
d_call: TRBD1
j_call: TRBJ1-1